Following are 15 T cell receptor beta chains from one sample sequenced in a study of T-cell reconstitution after alpha-beta-depleted transplantation in children. Unique molecular identifiers featured in how the TCRbeta library was prepared. TCRdb fed the PCR reads into MiXCR, producing one record per CDR3 protein. This table holds fewer than 500,000 distinct CDR3 sequences, approximately 42% found once. This sample comprised PBMCs, obtained before TCRalphabeta/CD19-depleted stem cell transplant. These receptors all come from a girl aged 2-15 years with aplastic anemia, due to receive a stem cell transplant.

This clonotype was recorded at least ten times. The CDR3 spells CASSSSRAGEQFF. The CDR3, as DNA: TGTGCCAGCAGTTCATCAAGAGCCGGTGAGCAGTTCTTC. The chain joins TRBV7-2 to TRBJ2-1; D call uncertain. Germline V lookup: CDR1 SGHTA, CDR2 FQGNSA. CDR3 length equals 13 residues. The V and J ends lost 6 bases and 9 bases respectively, with 15 bases between them.

This rearrangement joins TRBV20-1 to TRBJ1-2; D call uncertain. The V and J ends lost 5 bases and 4 bases respectively, with 17 bases between them. Germline V gives CDR1 DFQATT, CDR2 SNEGSKA (reference sequence). This CDR3 spans 14 amino acids. CDR3 nucleotides: TGCAGTGCTTATCATGAGGAGAATGGCTATGGCTACACCTTC. Its translation: CSAYHEENGYGYTF.

This clonotype was recorded only once. The chain employs TRBV20-1 and TRBJ2-7; 10 bases are shared with TRBD2. After removal of 4 bases from V and 5 bases from J, the junction contained 11 bases not matched to a gene. CDR1 is DFQATT, CDR2 SNEGSKA, per germline (reference sequence). The CDR3 extends over 15 amino acids. The DNA of the CDR3 is TGCAGTGCTACCGCCATACTAGCGGGATCGCACGAGCAGTACTTC. The encoded protein is CSATAILAGSHEQYF.

This clonotype showed up many times. V and J are TRBV7-6 and TRBJ2-5, with D perhaps TRBD1 (5 bases). Per germline, CDR1 SGHVS and CDR2 FNYEAQ. The CDR3 is 12 amino acids. V was pared by 0 bases and J by 7 bases, with 6 bases between. In DNA form, the CDR3 reads TGTGCCAGCAGCTTAGCGCAGGGGACCCAGTACTTC. As protein: CASSLAQGTQYF.

The genes are TRBV4-2 and TRBJ1-1, with 7 bases that match TRBD1. Per germline, CDR1 LGHNA and CDR2 YNFKEQ. The CDR3 spans 14 residues. V lost 1 base, J lost 8 bases, and 7 bases stayed unmatched. The CDR3, as DNA: TGTGCCAGCAGCCAAGGAGACAGGGTCGCAGAAGCTTTCTTT. Protein sequence: CASSQGDRVAEAFF.

This clonotype has a count of ten or more. The chain uses TRBV6-2 or TRBV6-3 and TRBJ1-2; D is ambiguous. The germline V gene has CDR1 MNHEY and CDR2 SVGEGT. V lost 0 bases, J lost 8 bases, and 10 bases lay in between. The CDR3 runs to 13 residues. The CDR3 reads CASSYSASVGYTF. In DNA, the CDR3 is TGTGCCAGCAGTTACTCGGCCTCGGTCGGCTACACCTTC.

The gene calls are TRBV5-1 and TRBJ2-2; 8 bases are a match to TRBD2. Germline values: CDR1 SGHRS, CDR2 YFSETQ. This CDR3 contains 15 residues. V was pared by 3 bases and J by 3 bases, with 4 bases of the junction left unmatched. CDR3: CASSSGLVDTGELFF. The DNA of the CDR3 is TGCGCCAGCAGCTCGGGACTAGTCGACACCGGGGAGCTGTTTTTT.

This clonotype was detected only a few times. V is TRBV28 and J is TRBJ2-1; D possibly uses TRBD1 or TRBD2 (5 bases each). The CDR3 has 14 residues. Germline CDR1 is MDHEN and CDR2 is SYDVKM. Trimming pared 8 bases from V and 8 bases from J, leaving 19 bases between. This chain's CDR3 is CASVGTLRGHEQFF. In DNA form, the CDR3 reads TGTGCCAGCGTTGGGACCCTCCGGGGACATGAGCAGTTCTTC.

This clonotype was recorded many times. At one boundary the junction diverges from the germline segment, which might be a read error. The gene calls are TRBV7-7 and TRBJ1-4; TRBD1 matches 7 bases. CDR3 length: 19 amino acids. Germline V gene data show CDR1 as SSHAT and CDR2 as FNYEAQ (reference sequence). CDR3 coding DNA: TGTGCTAGCAGCTCGGACAGGAGAGGAAAACCTGCAACTAATGAAAAACTGTTTTTT. It specifies CASSSDRRGKPATNEKLFF.

This clonotype was picked up a small number of times. Its ends do not fully match the called genes, so a read error is possible. This chain uses TRBV6-5 with TRBJ2-7, with D possibly being TRBD1 (6 bases). The V gene's germline CDR1 is MNHEY and CDR2 SVGAGI. This CDR3 contains 14 residues. For the CDR3, the DNA is TGTGCCACCAGTTACTCGAACAGGGCGGACGAGCAGTACTTC. It is translated as CATSYSNRADEQYF.

The chain couples TRBV7-9 to TRBJ2-7, with D tentatively TRBD1 (6 bases). This CDR3 contains 13 residues. V lost 5 bases and J lost 3, with 11 bases in between. The V gene's germline CDR1 is SEHNR and CDR2 FQNEAQ (reference sequence). CDR3 bases: TGTGCCAGCAGCCCAGAGGACAGCTACGAGCAGTACGTC. This gives the protein CASSPEDSYEQYV.

The genes are TRBV20-1 and TRBJ2-1; TRBD1 matches 9 bases. The germline V gene encodes CDR1 DFQATT and CDR2 SNEGSKA (reference sequence). The CDR3 is 16 amino acids. The ends lost 1 base at V and 6 bases at J; junction bases unmatched: 10. The CDR3 DNA sequence: TGCAGTGCTAGAGCTCCAACAGGGGGCAAGGGCAATGAGCAGTTCTTC. This encodes CSARAPTGGKGNEQFF.

This chain links TRBV29-1 with TRBJ2-7, with D perhaps given as TRBD1 or TRBD2 (5 bases each). Looked up from germline, CDR1 is SQVTM and CDR2 is ANQGSEA. CDR3 length equals 15 residues. Trimming shortened V by 7 bases and J by 5 bases, and 24 bases separated the two germline ends. The CDR3 nucleotides are TGCAGCGCCCGGGACGAGTCAGGGTGGCCTAACGAGCAGTACTTC. This sequence encodes CSARDESGWPNEQYF.

The chain is built from TRBV5-6 and TRBJ2-3; weak D call: TRBD1 (5 bases). Germline loops: CDR1 SGHDT, CDR2 YYEEEE. The CDR3 is 14 amino acids. Trimming cost V 4 bases and J 4 bases, with 13 bases left between them. The CDR3 sequence: CASSPSVRADTQYF. The CDR3 region has the DNA TGTGCCAGCAGCCCTAGTGTCAGGGCAGATACGCAGTATTTT.

This CDR3 reads CSAREWTSVSYNEQFF. CDR3 DNA sequence: TGCAGTGCTAGAGAATGGACTAGCGTAAGCTACAATGAGCAGTTCTTC. The chain links TRBV20-1 to TRBJ2-1, with TRBD2 identical over 9 bases. The V gene's germline CDR1 is DFQATT and CDR2 SNEGSKA (reference sequence). V lost 0 bases and J lost 3; bases outside the gene matches: 6. This CDR3 is 16 amino acids long.